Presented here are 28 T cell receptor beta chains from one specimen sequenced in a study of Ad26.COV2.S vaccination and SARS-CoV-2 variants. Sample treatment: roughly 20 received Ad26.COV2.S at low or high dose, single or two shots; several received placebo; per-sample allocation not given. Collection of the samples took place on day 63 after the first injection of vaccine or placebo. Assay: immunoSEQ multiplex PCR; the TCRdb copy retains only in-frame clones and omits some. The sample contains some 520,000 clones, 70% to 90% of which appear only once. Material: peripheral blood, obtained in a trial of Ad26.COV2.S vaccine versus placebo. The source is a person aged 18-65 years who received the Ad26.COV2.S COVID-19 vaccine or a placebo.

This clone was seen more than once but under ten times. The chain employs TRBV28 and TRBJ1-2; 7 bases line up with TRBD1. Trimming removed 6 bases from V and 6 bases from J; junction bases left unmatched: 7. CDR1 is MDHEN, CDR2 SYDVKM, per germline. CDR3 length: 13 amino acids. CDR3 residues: CASRATGEDGYTF. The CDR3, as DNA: TGTGCCAGCAGAGCCACAGGGGAAGATGGCTACACCTTC.

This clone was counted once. The CDR3 reads CASSPGAGGPYNEQFF. The DNA for the CDR3 is TGTGCCAGCAGCCCAGGGGCGGGGGGGCCTTACAATGAGCAGTTCTTC. The chain links TRBV3-1 (or the pseudogene TRBV3-2) to TRBJ2-1, with TRBD2 identical over 9 bases. V shed 4 bases, J shed 4 bases, and the junction held 8 bases outside the gene matches. The germline V gene has CDR1 LGHDT and CDR2 YNNKEL (reference sequence). There are 16 residues in the CDR3.

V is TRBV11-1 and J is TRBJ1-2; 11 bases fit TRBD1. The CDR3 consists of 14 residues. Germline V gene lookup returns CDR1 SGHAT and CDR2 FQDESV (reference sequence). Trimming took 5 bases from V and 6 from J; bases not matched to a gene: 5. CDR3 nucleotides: TGTGCCAGCAGCGTTTTGGACAGGGGGCATGGCTACACCTTC. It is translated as CASSVLDRGHGYTF.

This CDR3 is CASTNLAGAAGELFF. The CDR3, as DNA: TGTGCCAGCACTAACCTAGCGGGAGCCGCCGGGGAGCTGTTTTTT. The V gene is TRBV6-5, the J gene TRBJ2-2; 10 nucleotides match TRBD2. Germline lookup yields CDR1 MNHEY and CDR2 SVGAGI. J gave up 6 bases and V 7 bases, and 8 bases lay outside the gene matches. The length of the CDR3 is 15 residues.

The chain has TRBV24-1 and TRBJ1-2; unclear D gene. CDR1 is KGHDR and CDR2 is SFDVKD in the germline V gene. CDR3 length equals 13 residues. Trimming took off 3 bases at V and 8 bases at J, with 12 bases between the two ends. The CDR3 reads CATSDADEVGYTF. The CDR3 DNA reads TGTGCCACCAGTGATGCCGACGAGGTCGGCTACACCTTC.

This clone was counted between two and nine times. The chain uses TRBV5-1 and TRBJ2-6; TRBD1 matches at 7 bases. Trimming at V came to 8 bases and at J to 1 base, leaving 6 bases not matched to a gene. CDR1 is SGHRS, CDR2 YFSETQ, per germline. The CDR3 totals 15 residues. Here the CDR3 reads CASTRTGSGANVLTF. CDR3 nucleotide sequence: TGCGCCAGTACTAGGACAGGATCTGGGGCCAACGTCCTGACTTTC.

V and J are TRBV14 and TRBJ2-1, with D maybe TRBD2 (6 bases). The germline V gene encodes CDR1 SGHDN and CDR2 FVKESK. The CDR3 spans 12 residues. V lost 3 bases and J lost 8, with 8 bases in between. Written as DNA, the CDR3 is TGTGCCAGCAGCCATAGGAGGGATGAGCAGTTCTTC. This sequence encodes CASSHRRDEQFF.

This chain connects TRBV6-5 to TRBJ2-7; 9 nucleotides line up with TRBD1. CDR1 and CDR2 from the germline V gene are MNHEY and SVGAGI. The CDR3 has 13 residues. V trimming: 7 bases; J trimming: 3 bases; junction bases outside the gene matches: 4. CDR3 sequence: CASTQDRGYEQYF. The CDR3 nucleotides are TGTGCCAGCACCCAGGACAGGGGCTACGAGCAGTACTTC.

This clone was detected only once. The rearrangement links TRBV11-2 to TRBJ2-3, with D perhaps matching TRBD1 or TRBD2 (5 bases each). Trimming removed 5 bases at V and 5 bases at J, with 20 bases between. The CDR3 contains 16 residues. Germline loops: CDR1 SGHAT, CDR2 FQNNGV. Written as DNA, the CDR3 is TGTGCCAGCAGCCCCCGAGAGCGGACACACCTAGATACGCAGTATTTT. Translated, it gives CASSPRERTHLDTQYF.

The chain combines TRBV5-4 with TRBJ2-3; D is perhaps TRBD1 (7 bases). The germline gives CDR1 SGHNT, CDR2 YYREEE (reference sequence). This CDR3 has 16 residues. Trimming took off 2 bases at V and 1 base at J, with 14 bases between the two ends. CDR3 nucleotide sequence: TGTGCCAGCAGCTTAAAGGTCAGGGGGGGCACAGATACGCAGTATTTT. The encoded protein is CASSLKVRGGTDTQYF.

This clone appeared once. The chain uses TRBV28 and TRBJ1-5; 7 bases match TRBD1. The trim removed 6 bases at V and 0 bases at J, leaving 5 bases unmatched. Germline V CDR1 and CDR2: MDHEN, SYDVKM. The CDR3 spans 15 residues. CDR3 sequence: CASSYRGVSNQPQHF. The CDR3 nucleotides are TGTGCCAGCAGCTACAGGGGAGTTAGCAATCAGCCCCAGCATTTT.

CDR3 sequence reads: CASGSTGGNQPQHF. For the CDR3, the DNA is TGTGCCAGCGGCTCTACGGGGGGCAATCAGCCCCAGCATTTT. This chain joins TRBV28 and TRBJ1-5, with D maybe TRBD1 (5 bases). Trimming left V 8 bases short and J 2 bases short, with 13 bases between. This CDR3 comprises 14 residues. Germline V lookup: CDR1 MDHEN, CDR2 SYDVKM.

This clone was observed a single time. The CDR3 nucleotides are TGTGCCAGCAGCCGGGGACTAGCGGGATACAATGAGCAGTTCTTC. It translates to CASSRGLAGYNEQFF. This chain connects TRBV6-5 to TRBJ2-1; 13 bases line up with TRBD2. This CDR3 region has 15 residues. Germline values: CDR1 MNHEY, CDR2 SVGAGI. The V gene end was trimmed by 6 bases and the J gene end by 4 bases; junction bases not matched to a gene: 3.

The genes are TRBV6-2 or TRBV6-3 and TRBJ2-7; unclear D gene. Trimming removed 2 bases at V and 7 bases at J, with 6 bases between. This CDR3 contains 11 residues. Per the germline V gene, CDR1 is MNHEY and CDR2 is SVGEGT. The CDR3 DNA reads TGTGCCAGCAGTTACCCGACAGAGCAGTACTTC. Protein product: CASSYPTEQYF.

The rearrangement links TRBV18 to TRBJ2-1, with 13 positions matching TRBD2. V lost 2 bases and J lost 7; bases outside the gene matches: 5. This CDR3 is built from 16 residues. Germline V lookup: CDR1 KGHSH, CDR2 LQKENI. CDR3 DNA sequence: TGTGCCAGCTCACCAGGGACTAGCGGGGCGGGGAATGAGCAGTTCTTC. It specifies CASSPGTSGAGNEQFF.

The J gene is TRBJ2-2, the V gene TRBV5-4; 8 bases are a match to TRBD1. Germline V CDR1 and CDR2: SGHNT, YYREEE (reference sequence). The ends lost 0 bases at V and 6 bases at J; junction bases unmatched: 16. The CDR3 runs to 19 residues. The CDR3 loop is CASSLDIGVQGVSPGELFF. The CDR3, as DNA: TGTGCCAGCAGCTTGGATATCGGGGTACAGGGGGTTAGTCCCGGGGAGCTGTTTTTT.

Here the CDR3 DNA reads TGCGCCAGCAGCTTGTCGCAGGGCTACGAGCAGTACTTC. Its translation: CASSLSQGYEQYF. The chain joins TRBV5-1 to TRBJ2-7, with D possibly matching TRBD1 (5 bases). The CDR3 has 13 amino acids. From germline, CDR1 is SGHRS and CDR2 YFSETQ. Deletions cut 1 base from V and 3 bases from J, with 8 bases between.

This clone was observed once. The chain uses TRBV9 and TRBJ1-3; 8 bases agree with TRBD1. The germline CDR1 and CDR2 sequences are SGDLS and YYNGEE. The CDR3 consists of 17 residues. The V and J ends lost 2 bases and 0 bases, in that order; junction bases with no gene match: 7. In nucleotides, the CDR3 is TGTGCCAGCAGCGTCACACCGGGACAGGTCTCTGGAAACACCATATATTTT. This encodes CASSVTPGQVSGNTIYF.

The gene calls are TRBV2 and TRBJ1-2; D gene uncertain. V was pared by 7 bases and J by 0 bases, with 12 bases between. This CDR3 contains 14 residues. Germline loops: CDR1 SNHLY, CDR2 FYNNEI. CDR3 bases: TGTGCCAGCACCCCGGCGAATCCTAACTATGGCTACACCTTC. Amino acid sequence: CASTPANPNYGYTF.

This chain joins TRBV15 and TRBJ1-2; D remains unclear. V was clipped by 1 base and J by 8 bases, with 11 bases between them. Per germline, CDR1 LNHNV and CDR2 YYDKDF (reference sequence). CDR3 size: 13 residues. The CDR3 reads CATSRVGSEGYTF. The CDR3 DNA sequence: TGTGCCACCAGCAGAGTGGGCAGCGAAGGCTACACCTTC.

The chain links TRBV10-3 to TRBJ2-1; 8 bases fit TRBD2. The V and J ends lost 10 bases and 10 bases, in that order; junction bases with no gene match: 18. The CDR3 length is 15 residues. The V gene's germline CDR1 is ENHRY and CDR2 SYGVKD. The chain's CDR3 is CATSTARAGEGEQFF. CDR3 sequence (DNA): TGTGCCACCAGCACGGCGAGAGCGGGAGAAGGAGAGCAGTTCTTC.

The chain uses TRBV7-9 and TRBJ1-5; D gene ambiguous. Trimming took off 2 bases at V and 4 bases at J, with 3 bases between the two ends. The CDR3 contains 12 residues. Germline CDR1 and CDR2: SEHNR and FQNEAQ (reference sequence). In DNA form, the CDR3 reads TGTGCCAGCAGCTTACTTAATCAGCCCCAGCATTTT. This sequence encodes CASSLLNQPQHF.

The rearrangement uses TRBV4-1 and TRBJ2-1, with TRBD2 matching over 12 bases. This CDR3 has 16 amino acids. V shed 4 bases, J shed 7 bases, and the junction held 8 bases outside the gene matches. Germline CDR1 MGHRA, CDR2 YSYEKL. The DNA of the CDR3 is TGCGCCAGCAGCCTCGGGCCTAGCGGGAGGGCAAATGAGCAGTTCTTC. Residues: CASSLGPSGRANEQFF.

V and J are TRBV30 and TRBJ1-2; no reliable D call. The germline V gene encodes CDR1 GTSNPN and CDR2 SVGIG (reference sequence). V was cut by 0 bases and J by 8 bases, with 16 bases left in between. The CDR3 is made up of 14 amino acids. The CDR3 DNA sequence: TGTGCCTGGAGTGTACTGTCTGGGCCCGAGGGCTACACCTTC. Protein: CAWSVLSGPEGYTF.

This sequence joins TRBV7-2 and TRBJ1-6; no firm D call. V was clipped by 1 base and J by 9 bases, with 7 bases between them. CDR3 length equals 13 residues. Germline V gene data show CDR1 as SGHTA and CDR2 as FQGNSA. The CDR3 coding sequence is TGTGCCAGCAGCTTAGACGGGAGTTCACCCCTCCACTTT. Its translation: CASSLDGSSPLHF. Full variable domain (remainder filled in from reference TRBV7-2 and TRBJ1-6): GAGVSQSPSNKVTEKGKDVELRCDPISGHTALYWYRQSLGQGLEFLIYFQGNSAPDKSGLPSDRFSAERTGGSVSTLTIQRTQQEDSAVYLCASSLDGSSPLHFGNGTRLTVT.

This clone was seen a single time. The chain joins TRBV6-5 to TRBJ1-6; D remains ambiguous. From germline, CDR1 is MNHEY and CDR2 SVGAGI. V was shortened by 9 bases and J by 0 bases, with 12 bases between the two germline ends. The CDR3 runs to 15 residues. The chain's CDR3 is CASRLGSSYNSPLHF. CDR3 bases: TGTGCCAGTCGCCTCGGGAGCTCCTATAATTCACCCCTCCACTTT.

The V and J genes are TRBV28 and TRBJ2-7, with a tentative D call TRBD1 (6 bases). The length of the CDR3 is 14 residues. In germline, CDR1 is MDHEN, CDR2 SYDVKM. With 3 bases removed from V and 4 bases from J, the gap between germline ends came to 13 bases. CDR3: CASSFRQGPYEQYF. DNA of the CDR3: TGTGCCAGCAGTTTTAGGCAGGGGCCGTACGAGCAGTACTTC.

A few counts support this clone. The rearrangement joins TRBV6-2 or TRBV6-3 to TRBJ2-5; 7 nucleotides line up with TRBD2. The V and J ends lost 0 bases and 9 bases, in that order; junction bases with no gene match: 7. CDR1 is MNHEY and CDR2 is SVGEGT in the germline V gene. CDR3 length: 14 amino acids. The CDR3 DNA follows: TGTGCCAGCAGTTACTCGGACACTCGGGGGGCCCAGTACTTC. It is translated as CASSYSDTRGAQYF.